This T cell receptor beta chain emerged from a study of blood T cell repertoires in COVID-19. At the level of the study: Samples taken during acute and convalescent COVID-19 were collected in the United States, Italy and Spain. The analysed material was cDNA or gDNA that came from T cells, B-cell-depleted T cells, or PBMCs.

One Seattle source followed patients from active infection through their disease course. Per the authors' pipeline: Amplification with reference gene primers provided the estimates of nucleated cell counts. The method was immunoSEQ multiplex PCR; TCRdb's version includes in-frame clones alone and lacks a portion of them. The DNA was the basis for D and trimming; V, J and clone size are from that table. The sample lists 200,000 to 250,000 clones, approximately 91% occurring once. There are 15 residues in the CDR3. J is TRBJ1-1 and V is TRBV12-2; TRBD1 was called by the table and not checked on the DNA. TRBV12-2 is an annotated pseudogene. The source material was peripheral blood. This TCR came from a man in his thirties or forties with COVID-19, enrolled during active disease. The CDR3 loop is CASRPPPGQESEAFF. CDR3 bases: TGTGCAAGTCGCCCCCCTCCGGGACAGGAGAGTGAAGCTTTCTTT.